These T cell receptor beta chains were read from a single sample in a study of T cell responses to AZD1222 COVID-19 vaccine. This table comes from immunoSEQ multiplex PCR, and its TCRdb copy is limited to in-frame clones, with some not included. Of 68,000 or so clones listed, over 60% are singletons. The sequences come from peripheral blood, collected on day 0 of AZD1222 vaccination. These receptors all stem from an adult in good health. The CDR3 runs from the conserved cysteine through the conserved F or W. D genes are given only for firm matches. Not all rows give a size; the values are once, few, many and, for expanded clones, a class.

D gene,J gene,CDR3 length,V gene,clone size,CDR3 protein,CDR3 DNA
NA,TRBJ1-4,16,TRBV11-3,few,CASSLAFGLPTIKLFF,TGTGCCAGCAGCTTAGCCTTTGGGCTTCCGACGATTAAACTGTTTTTT
TRBD1,TRBJ2-3,13,TRBV30,NA,CAWNRGVTDTQYF,TGTGCCTGGAACAGGGGCGTCACAGATACGCAGTATTTT
NA,TRBJ2-2,14,TRBV20-1,NA,CSASGTSNTGELFF,TGCAGTGCTAGTGGAACTTCGAACACCGGGGAGCTGTTTTTT
NA,TRBJ2-1,15,TRBV5-1,NA,CASSLGGPGYDEQFF,TGCGCCAGCAGCTTGGGGGGACCCGGGTACGATGAGCAGTTCTTC
NA,TRBJ1-5,14,TRBV6-2/TRBV6-3,NA,CASSSGMSNQPQHF,TGTGCCAGCAGTTCTGGGATGAGCAATCAGCCCCAGCATTTT
NA,TRBJ1-1,16,TRBV7-2,NA,CASSPTAGYGGTEAFF,TGTGCCAGCAGCCCCACAGCGGGTTACGGGGGCACTGAAGCTTTCTTT
NA,TRBJ2-4,15,TRBV27,NA,CASSDSGLAKNIQYF,TGTGCCAGCTCCGATTCGGGGTTAGCCAAAAACATTCAGTACTTC
NA,TRBJ2-4,10,TRBV6-5,NA,CASRENIQYF,TGTGCCAGCCGAGAAAACATTCAGTACTTC
NA,TRBJ1-2,15,TRBV29-1,few,CSVAPARGFGYGYTF,TGCAGCGTTGCCCCCGCAAGGGGGTTTGGCTATGGCTACACCTTC
NA,TRBJ1-2,12,TRBV16,NA,CASSQNRVGYTF,TGTGCCAGCAGCCAAAACAGGGTCGGCTACACCTTC
NA,TRBJ1-1,17,TRBV7-8,NA,CASSLALPAGVDTEAFF,TGTGCCAGCAGCTTAGCTCTTCCGGCGGGAGTGGACACTGAAGCTTTCTTT
NA,TRBJ2-7,11,TRBV7-9,NA,CASSLAVEQYF,TGTGCCAGCAGCTTAGCGGTCGAGCAGTACTTC
TRBD1,TRBJ2-5,15,TRBV2,NA,CASGKTTGDIETQYF,TGTGCCAGCGGGAAAACGACAGGGGACATTGAGACCCAGTACTTC
TRBD2,TRBJ2-3,14,TRBV9,NA,CASSDSGGPDTQYF,TGTGCCAGCAGCGATAGCGGGGGCCCAGATACGCAGTATTTT
TRBD2,TRBJ2-3,20,TRBV4-3,NA,CASSQDRTSGGTSSTDTQYF,TGCGCCAGCAGCCAAGATAGAACTAGCGGGGGGACTAGTAGCACAGATACGCAGTATTTT
TRBD2,TRBJ2-3,18,TRBV5-5,NA,CASSLRPGTNSPTDTQYF,TGTGCCAGCAGCTTACGGCCCGGGACTAACTCCCCCACAGATACGCAGTATTTT
TRBD1,TRBJ1-3,15,TRBV5-1,NA,CASSAGDSSGNTIYF,TGCGCCAGCAGCGCTGGGGACAGCTCTGGAAACACCATATATTTT
NA,TRBJ1-2,14,TRBV7-8,few,CASSSRTDNYGYTF,TGTGCCAGCAGCTCCAGGACAGACAACTATGGCTACACCTTC
TRBD1,TRBJ2-4,18,TRBV12-5,NA,CASGLGQGERTAKNIQYF,TGTGCTAGTGGTTTAGGGCAGGGGGAGCGTACGGCCAAAAACATTCAGTACTTC
NA,TRBJ1-2,10,TRBV2,NA,CASSDPGYTF,TGTGCCAGCAGTGACCCTGGCTACACCTTC
TRBD1,TRBJ2-1,17,TRBV9,NA,CASNADRQGSSYNEQFF,TGTGCCAGCAACGCGGACCGACAGGGGAGCTCCTACAATGAGCAGTTCTTC
NA,TRBJ1-6,14,TRBV6-5,NA,CASSFAGNNSPLHF,TGTGCCAGCAGTTTTGCGGGGAATAATTCACCCCTCCACTTT
NA,TRBJ1-2,14,TRBV28,NA,CASSLGGSNYGYTF,TGTGCCAGCAGTTTAGGGGGCTCTAACTATGGCTACACCTTC
TRBD1,TRBJ1-4,15,TRBV5-1,once,CASSLAGTGGEKLFF,TGCGCCAGCAGCTTGGCCGGGACAGGAGGCGAAAAACTGTTTTTT
TRBD1,TRBJ2-5,18,TRBV18,NA,CASSPRTGGSGYQETQYF,TGTGCCAGCTCCCCAAGGACAGGGGGCTCGGGATACCAAGAGACCCAGTACTTC
NA,TRBJ1-3,15,TRBV5-6,many,CASSPRGELRNTIYF,TGTGCCAGCAGCCCCCGCGGTGAGCTTAGAAACACCATATATTTT
NA,TRBJ2-1,14,TRBV5-1,few,CASSLDASSGEQFF,TGCGCCAGCAGCTTGGATGCTAGCTCGGGTGAGCAGTTCTTC
TRBD1,TRBJ1-3,16,TRBV7-2,NA,CASSTPTGGSGNTIYF,TGTGCCAGCAGCACCCCAACAGGGGGGTCTGGAAACACCATATATTTT
TRBD1,TRBJ1-1,13,TRBV24-1,NA,CATSGQGGTEAFF,TGTGCCACCAGTGGACAGGGTGGGACTGAAGCTTTCTTT
NA,TRBJ1-2,16,TRBV18,NA,CASSPSGDAANYGYTF,TGTGCCAGCTCACCATCCGGGGACGCTGCTAACTATGGCTACACCTTC
NA,TRBJ1-2,13,TRBV12-3/TRBV12-4,NA,CASSLRGLYGYTF,TGTGCCAGCAGCCTCAGGGGACTCTATGGCTACACCTTC
TRBD2,TRBJ2-1,19,TRBV14,NA,CASSRGLAGAAFAYSEQFF,TGTGCCAGCAGCCGGGGACTAGCGGGGGCAGCATTCGCCTACTCAGAGCAGTTCTTC
NA,TRBJ1-4,16,TRBV19,NA,CASSPERSNRNEKLFF,TGTGCCAGTAGTCCGGAGCGCTCAAACCGGAATGAAAAACTGTTTTTT
TRBD2,TRBJ2-4,15,TRBV20-1,NA,CSASLAGGAKNIQYF,TGCAGTGCTAGTCTAGCGGGGGGAGCCAAAAACATTCAGTACTTC
NA,TRBJ2-2,16,TRBV9,once,CASSVEGTELTGELFF,TGTGCCAGCAGCGTAGAGGGGACCGAACTTACCGGGGAGCTGTTTTTT
NA,TRBJ1-5,15,TRBV2,NA,CASSTHGGGNQPQHF,TGTGCCAGTAGTACCCACGGGGGAGGCAATCAGCCCCAGCATTTT
TRBD2,TRBJ2-5,15,TRBV5-1,NA,CASSEGLASPGTQYF,TGCGCCAGCTCTGAAGGACTAGCTTCCCCGGGGACCCAGTACTTC
NA,TRBJ1-1,15,TRBV7-3,NA,CASSPQPGLNTEAFF,TGTGCCAGCAGCCCCCAACCAGGGTTGAACACTGAAGCTTTCTTT
TRBD2,TRBJ2-1,18,TRBV10-3,NA,CAIMASGGQTSSYNEQFF,TGTGCCATCATGGCTAGCGGGGGGCAGACGAGCTCCTACAATGAGCAGTTCTTC
TRBD1,TRBJ2-1,17,TRBV5-1,few,CASSPAPGQGVYNEQFF,TGCGCCAGCAGCCCAGCGCCGGGACAGGGGGTATACAATGAGCAGTTCTTC
NA,TRBJ1-4,15,TRBV6-1,NA,CASSDKGGSSEKLFF,TGTGCCAGCAGTGATAAGGGTGGGAGTAGTGAAAAACTGTTTTTT
NA,TRBJ2-7,13,TRBV12-3/TRBV12-4,NA,CASTSGKRWEQYF,TGTGCCAGCACTAGTGGGAAGCGGTGGGAGCAGTACTTC
NA,TRBJ2-1,16,TRBV18,NA,CASSPPRVGSYNEQFF,TGTGCCAGCTCACCACCGAGGGTAGGGTCCTACAATGAGCAGTTCTTC
NA,TRBJ2-1,14,TRBV7-9,NA,CASSGLFSYNEQFF,TGTGCCAGCAGCGGACTGTTCTCCTACAATGAGCAGTTCTTC
TRBD1,TRBJ1-2,13,TRBV6-5,NA,CASSDRGSSGYTF,TGTGCCAGCAGCGACAGGGGTTCGAGTGGCTACACCTTC
NA,TRBJ1-2,12,TRBV3-1/TRBV3-2,NA,CASSQGTYGYTF,TGTGCCAGCAGCCAAGGCACCTATGGCTACACCTTC
TRBD1,TRBJ2-1,16,TRBV4-1,few,CASSQVGQGIKNEQFF,TGCGCCAGCAGCCAAGTAGGACAGGGGATAAAGAATGAGCAGTTCTTC
NA,TRBJ2-1,13,TRBV18,NA,CASSPGFYNEQFF,TGTGCCAGCTCCCCGGGGTTTTACAATGAGCAGTTCTTC
TRBD2,TRBJ2-1,15,TRBV11-2,NA,CASSYSSGGANEQFF,TGTGCCAGCAGCTACTCTAGCGGGGGGGCAAATGAGCAGTTCTTC
NA,TRBJ1-6,15,TRBV5-1,NA,CASSLAPIENSPLHF,TGCGCCAGCAGCTTGGCGCCGATCGAAAATTCACCCCTCCACTTT
TRBD1,TRBJ1-2,15,TRBV2,NA,CASRTRQGTNYGYTF,TGTGCCAGCAGAACAAGACAGGGTACAAACTATGGCTACACCTTC
NA,TRBJ1-2,15,TRBV6-5,NA,CASSYGSRSNYGYTF,TGTGCCAGCAGTTACGGGTCCCGATCTAACTATGGCTACACCTTC
NA,TRBJ2-7,15,TRBV4-3,NA,CASSQDVEVTYEQYF,TGCGCCAGCAGCCAAGATGTGGAAGTAACTTACGAGCAGTACTTC
NA,TRBJ2-5,14,TRBV9,few,CASSVGGGQETQYF,TGTGCCAGCAGCGTAGGAGGGGGCCAAGAGACCCAGTACTTC
TRBD1,TRBJ2-2,16,TRBV11-3,NA,CASSLVSPGGPGELFF,TGTGCCAGCAGCTTAGTATCCCCAGGGGGCCCCGGGGAGCTGTTTTTT